This entry concerns a single T cell receptor (beta chain). The data are from a study of T cell changes during pregnancy in multiple sclerosis. Assay: immunoSEQ multiplex PCR; the TCRdb copy retains only in-frame clones and omits some. The table has tens of thousands of clones, 90% seen once. The CDR3 is made up of 15 amino acids. After removal of 0 bases from V and 4 bases from J, the junction contained 4 bases not matched to a gene. CDR1 and CDR2 from the germline V gene are LNHNV and YYDKDF (reference sequence). V gene TRBV15 combines with J gene TRBJ1-2, with TRBD1 matching 8 bases. This TCR derives from a female donor with multiple sclerosis, enrolled in a pregnancy study. Sequences were derived from CD8+ T cells from peripheral blood mononuclear cells, sampled in the third trimester of pregnancy. CDR3 amino acids: CATSRDLDRAYGYTF. The CDR3 DNA sequence: TGTGCCACCAGCAGAGATTTGGACAGGGCCTATGGCTACACCTTC.